Shown below are 10 T cell receptor beta chains from a single sample sequenced in a study of blood T cell repertoires in COVID-19. The repertoire was sequenced with immunoSEQ multiplex PCR; TCRdb's copy has only in-frame clones and lacks some. This repertoire shows about 170,000 clones, 85% found once; its top ten account for about 3%. Sequencing used peripheral blood. The source is a human donor with acute or convalescent COVID-19. The donor label of this sample is uncertain.

The chain is built from TRBV6-5 and TRBJ2-5; 9 positions agree with TRBD2. Germline CDR1 and CDR2: MNHEY and SVGAGI. The ends lost 8 bases at V and 1 base at J; junction bases unmatched: 2. The CDR3 extends over 13 amino acids. CDR3 sequence reads: CASGAGGQETQYF. The CDR3 nucleotides are TGTGCCAGCGGAGCGGGGGGCCAAGAGACCCAGTACTTC.

The rearrangement links TRBV13 to TRBJ2-7; D is uncertain. V lost 3 bases to trimming and J lost 6 bases, with 6 bases between them. The CDR3 runs 11 residues. Germline CDR1 is PRHDT and CDR2 is FYEKMQ (reference sequence). CDR3 in DNA: TGTGCCAGCAGCTTCACAGTCGAGCAGTACTTC. Its translation: CASSFTVEQYF. The complete variable domain, with remaining parts taken from reference TRBV13 and TRBJ2-7, reads AAGVIQSPRHLIKEKRETATLKCYPIPRHDTVYWYQQGPGQDPQFLISFYEKMQSDKGSIPDRFSAQQFSDYHSELNMSSLELGDSALYFCASSFTVEQYFGPGTRLTVT.

The chain has TRBV28 and TRBJ2-3; 7 bases match TRBD1. Germline loops: CDR1 MDHEN, CDR2 SYDVKM. V was pared by 3 bases and J by 5 bases, with 8 bases of the junction left unmatched. The CDR3 is 15 residues long. CDR3 in DNA: TGTGCCAGCAGTTTTGTGAGGGGGCGAGGAGATACGCAGTATTTT. It encodes CASSFVRGRGDTQYF.

The chain couples TRBV5-1 to TRBJ1-1; D possibly corresponds to TRBD1 (6 bases). Trimming took off 4 bases at V and 1 base at J, with 11 bases between the two ends. The length of the CDR3 is 14 residues. From germline, CDR1 is SGHRS and CDR2 YFSETQ. The CDR3 here is CASSNRQENTEAFF. CDR3 DNA: TGCGCCAGCAGCAATCGACAGGAGAACACTGAAGCTTTCTTT. Drawing the rest from reference TRBV5-1 and TRBJ1-1, the complete variable domain is KAGVTQTPRYLIKTRGQQVTLSCSPISGHRSVSWYQQTPGQGLQFLFEYFSETQRNKGNFPGRFSGRQFSNSRSEMNVSTLELGDSALYLCASSNRQENTEAFFGQGTRLTVV.

This clone was counted between two and nine times. The CDR3 DNA sequence: TGTGCCAGCAGCAGGCGGGACAGGGACACCTATGGCTACACCTTC. Translated, it gives CASSRRDRDTYGYTF. V gene TRBV3-1 (or the pseudogene TRBV3-2) combines with J gene TRBJ1-2; 9 bases match TRBD1. The V gene end was trimmed by 5 bases and the J gene end by 4 bases; junction bases not matched to a gene: 8. CDR3 length: 15 residues. CDR1 LGHDT and CDR2 YNNKEL come from the germline V gene (reference sequence).

The chain uses TRBV14 and TRBJ1-6, with D unresolved. Germline V gene sequence: CDR1 SGHDN, CDR2 FVKESK. V shed 1 base and J shed 9 bases, with 13 bases lying between them. CDR3 length: 15 residues. The DNA of the CDR3 is TGTGCCAGCAGCCAAGTCGACTCACGGCGTTCACCCCTCCACTTT. Its protein product is CASSQVDSRRSPLHF.

V gene TRBV24-1 combines with J gene TRBJ2-1; D might be TRBD2 (5 bases). CDR3 size: 15 residues. With 5 bases removed from V and 1 base from J, the gap between germline ends came to 11 bases. The germline V gene has CDR1 KGHDR and CDR2 SFDVKD. The CDR3 loop is CATSGTGSSYNEQFF. The DNA of the CDR3 is TGTGCCACCAGTGGAACGGGGTCATCCTACAATGAGCAGTTCTTC.

The chain recombines TRBV18 with TRBJ1-4; D ambiguous. The CDR3 covers 14 residues. Germline V lookup: CDR1 KGHSH, CDR2 LQKENI. The ends were cut back, 3 bases at V and 7 bases at J, with 12 bases in the middle. This CDR3 is CASSPVRWVEKLFF. DNA for the CDR3: TGTGCCAGCTCACCGGTCAGGTGGGTTGAAAAACTGTTTTTT.

The J gene is TRBJ1-2, the V gene TRBV18, with D uncertain. V dropped 0 bases and J dropped 2 bases, with 10 bases sitting between them. Germline V CDR1 and CDR2: KGHSH, LQKENI. The length of the CDR3 is 15 residues. CDR3 residues: CASSPPPGFNYGYTF. CDR3 nucleotides: TGTGCCAGCTCACCACCCCCCGGGTTCAACTATGGCTACACCTTC.

The rearrangement links TRBV7-2 to TRBJ1-1; D not resolved. V was cut by 3 bases and J by 4 bases, with 9 bases left in between. Germline CDR1 and CDR2: SGHTA and FQGNSA. This CDR3 spans 13 amino acids. The chain's CDR3 is CASSFVSGTEAFF. In DNA, the CDR3 is TGTGCCAGCAGCTTCGTCTCGGGCACTGAAGCTTTCTTT.